This TCR beta chain is drawn from a study of T cells expressing NK-cell markers. Findings and caveats of the study: Dominant NKG2C+ clonotypes in six donors made up about 1.0-7.0% of CD8+ T cells.

The CDR3 is 17 amino acids. Germline V lookup: CDR1 MNHNS, CDR2 SASEGT. TCRdb re-called the 5' RACE reads, yielding one record per CDR3 amino acid sequence without DNA. The sample's table shows about 160,000 distinct CDR3 sequences. About this clonotype itself: The antigen is not known.

The chain employs TRBV6-1 and TRBJ2-1; TCRdb gives TRBD2 as the D gene, but with no DNA this cannot be confirmed. The TCR originated in a woman aged 18 to 69 in good health. What was sequenced was blood T cells: a sorted CD56 or NKG2C T cell subset, CD4+ or CD8+ T cells, or bulk PBMC T cells (not recorded which). The chain's CDR3 is CASSDPFLAGQNNEQFF.